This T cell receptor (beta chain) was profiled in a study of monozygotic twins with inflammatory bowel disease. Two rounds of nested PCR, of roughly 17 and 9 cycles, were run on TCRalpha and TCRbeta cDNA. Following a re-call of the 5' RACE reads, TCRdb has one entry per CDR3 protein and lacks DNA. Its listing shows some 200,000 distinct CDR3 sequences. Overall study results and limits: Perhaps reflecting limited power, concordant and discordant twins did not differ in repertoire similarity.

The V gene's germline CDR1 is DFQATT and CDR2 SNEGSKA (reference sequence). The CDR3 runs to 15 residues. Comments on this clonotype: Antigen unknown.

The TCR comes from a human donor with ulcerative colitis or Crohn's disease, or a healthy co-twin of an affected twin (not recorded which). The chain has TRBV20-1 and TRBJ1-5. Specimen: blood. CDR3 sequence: CSAETDTYSNQPQHF.